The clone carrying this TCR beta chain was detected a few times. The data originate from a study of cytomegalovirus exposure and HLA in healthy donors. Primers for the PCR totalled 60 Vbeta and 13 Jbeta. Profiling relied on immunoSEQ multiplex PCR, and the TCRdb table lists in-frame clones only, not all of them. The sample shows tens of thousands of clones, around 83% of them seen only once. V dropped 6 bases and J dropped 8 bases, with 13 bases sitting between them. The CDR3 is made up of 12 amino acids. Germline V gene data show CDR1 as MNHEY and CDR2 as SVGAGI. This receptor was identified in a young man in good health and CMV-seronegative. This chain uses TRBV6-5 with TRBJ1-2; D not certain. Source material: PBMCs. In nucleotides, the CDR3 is TGTGCCAGCAGCCGAGGGCTTGAGGGCTACACCTTC. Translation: CASSRGLEGYTF.